This TCR beta chain was recovered during a study of glioma-infiltrating T cells after dendritic cell vaccination. Looking at the study overall: Dendritic cells derived from monocytes and pulsed with autologous tumor lysate formed the vaccine.

Input was 2 ug genomic DNA, or all available if less. TCRdb's copy holds only in-frame clones and misses some; the assay was immunoSEQ multiplex PCR. The profile shows 70,000 to 95,000 clones, roughly 87% of them singletons. Sample time point: after dendritic cell vaccination, including at tumor progression/relapse. Trimming took off 5 bases at V and 4 bases at J, with 8 bases between the two ends. The CDR3 length is 12 residues. Germline CDR1 is MNHNS and CDR2 is SASEGT. V and J are TRBV6-1 and TRBJ1-2; no definite D call. The sequences come from blood, collected after dendritic cell vaccination. The TCR was taken from a human donor with glioblastoma. CDR3 nucleotides: TGTGCCAGCAGTTCCGACACCTATGGCTACACCTTC. Translating gives CASSSDTYGYTF.